This T cell receptor beta chain was identified in a study of CD8 T cells in Susac syndrome. Germline V gives CDR1 GTSNPN, CDR2 SVGIG (reference sequence). The V end lost 2 bases, the J end lost 1 base, and 0 bases lay between the germline ends. The CDR3 covers 12 residues. CD8+ and CD4+ T cells from blood underwent TCR beta sequencing. It was with random hexamers that roughly 0.45 to 1 ug RNA was reverse transcribed. Amplification of TCR beta CDR3 across 54 Vbeta and 13 Jbeta was performed with immunoSEQ multiplex PCR. A single record per CDR3 protein comes from TCRdb applying MiXCR to the immunoSEQ multiplex PCR reads. The table shows about 180,000 distinct CDR3 sequences, with around 95% occurring only once.

Sequences were obtained from CD4+ T cells from PBMCs. The clonotype comes from a human donor with multiple sclerosis. V is TRBV30 and J is TRBJ2-6; D ambiguous. CDR3 sequence reads: CAWSSGANVLTF. The CDR3 coding sequence is TGTGCCTGGAGTTCTGGGGCCAACGTCCTGACTTTC.